The entry that follows covers one T cell receptor beta chain sequence. Its antigen is not identified. The CDR3 runs to 14 residues. V gave up 0 bases and J gave up 4 bases, with 10 bases separating them. Germline V gives CDR1 MNHNY, CDR2 SVGAGI (reference sequence). This sample stems from a study of T cell responses to AZD1222 COVID-19 vaccine. Study results and caveats: The donor group comprised mostly white British people and more females; the analysis possibly underestimated clonal diversity. Repertoires were obtained solely post-peak T cell response.

Using immunoSEQ multiplex PCR, the repertoire was profiled, and TCRdb retains in-frame clones only, with some absent. The data hold 90,000 to 150,000 clones, with approximately 93% observed a single time. This TCR derives from an adult in good health. The V and J genes are TRBV6-6 and TRBJ2-7; D call uncertain. The sequenced sample was peripheral blood, obtained on day 0 of AZD1222 vaccination. CDR3 in DNA: TGTGCCAGCAGTTACTCGGCACCTTCTTACGAGCAGTACTTC. This translates into CASSYSAPSYEQYF.